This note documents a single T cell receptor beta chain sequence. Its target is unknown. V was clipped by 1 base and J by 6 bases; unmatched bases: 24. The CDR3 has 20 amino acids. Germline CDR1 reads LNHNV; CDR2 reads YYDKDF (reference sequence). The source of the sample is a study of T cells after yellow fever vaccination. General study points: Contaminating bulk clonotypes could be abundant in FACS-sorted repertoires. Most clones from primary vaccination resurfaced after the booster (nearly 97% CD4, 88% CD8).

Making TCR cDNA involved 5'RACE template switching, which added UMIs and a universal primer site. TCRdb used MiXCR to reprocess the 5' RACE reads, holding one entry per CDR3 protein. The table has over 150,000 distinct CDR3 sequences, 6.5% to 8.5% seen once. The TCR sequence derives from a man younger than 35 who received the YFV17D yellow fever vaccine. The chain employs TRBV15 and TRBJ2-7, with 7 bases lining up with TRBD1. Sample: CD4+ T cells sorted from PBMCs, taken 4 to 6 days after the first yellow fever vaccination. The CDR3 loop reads CATSRVEWQGEREEGPEQYF. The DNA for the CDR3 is TGTGCCACCAGCAGAGTCGAATGGCAGGGGGAACGGGAAGAAGGTCCCGAGCAGTACTTC.